The sequence of this T cell receptor beta chain was determined in a study of T cells in Graves' hyperthyroidism and ophthalmopathy. Study findings and constraints: Most expanded thyroid clonotypes above 0.001 recurred in blood.

The investigators amplified TCR beta CDR3 regions from RNA transcripts. In the first-round RT-PCR of the TCR CDR3, the HTBI primer set was used. Each CDR3 protein gets one entry after TCRdb re-called the multiplex PCR reads with MiXCR. The sample carries around 620,000 distinct CDR3 sequences, 14% recorded once. The CDR3 loop spans 17 amino acids. Germline-derived CDR1 and CDR2 are MDHEN and SYDVKM. J gave up 6 bases and V 3 bases, and 10 bases lay outside the gene matches. Exclusion followed for patients with uncontrolled infection, other autoimmune disease, pregnancy or lactation. This clonotype is a singleton in its sample. Antigen: not known.

The V gene is TRBV28, the J gene TRBJ2-5; 13 bases match TRBD2. This clonotype was obtained from a woman between 18 and 30 years old with Graves' ophthalmopathy. Sequencing was carried out using blood. The CDR3 region is CASSLGLRTSGRKTQYF. In DNA form, the CDR3 reads TGTGCCAGCAGTTTGGGGCTAAGGACTAGCGGGAGAAAGACCCAGTACTTC. The full variable domain, in which reference TRBV28 and TRBJ2-5 provide the parts outside the CDR3, is DVKVTQSSRYLVKRTGEKVFLECVQDMDHENMFWYRQDPGLGLRLIYFSYDVKMKEKGDIPEGYSVSREKKERFSLILESASTNQTSMYLCASSLGLRTSGRKTQYFGPGTRLLVL.